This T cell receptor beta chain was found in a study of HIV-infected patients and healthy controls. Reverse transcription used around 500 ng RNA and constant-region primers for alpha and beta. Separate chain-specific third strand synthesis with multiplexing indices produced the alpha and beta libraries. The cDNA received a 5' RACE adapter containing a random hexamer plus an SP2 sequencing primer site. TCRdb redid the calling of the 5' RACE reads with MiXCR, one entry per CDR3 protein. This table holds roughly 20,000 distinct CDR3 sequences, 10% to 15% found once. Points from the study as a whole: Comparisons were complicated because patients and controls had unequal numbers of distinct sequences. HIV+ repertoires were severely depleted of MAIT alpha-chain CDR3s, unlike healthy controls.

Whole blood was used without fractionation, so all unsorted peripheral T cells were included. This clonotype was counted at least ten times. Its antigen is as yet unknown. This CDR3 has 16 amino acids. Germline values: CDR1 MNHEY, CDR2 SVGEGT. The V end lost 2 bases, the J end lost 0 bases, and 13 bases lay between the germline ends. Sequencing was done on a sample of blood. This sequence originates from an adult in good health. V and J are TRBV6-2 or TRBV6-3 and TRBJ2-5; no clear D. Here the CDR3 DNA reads TGTGCCAGCAGTTACCGCCCAACTACGTACCAAGAGACCCAGTACTTC. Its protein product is CASSYRPTTYQETQYF.